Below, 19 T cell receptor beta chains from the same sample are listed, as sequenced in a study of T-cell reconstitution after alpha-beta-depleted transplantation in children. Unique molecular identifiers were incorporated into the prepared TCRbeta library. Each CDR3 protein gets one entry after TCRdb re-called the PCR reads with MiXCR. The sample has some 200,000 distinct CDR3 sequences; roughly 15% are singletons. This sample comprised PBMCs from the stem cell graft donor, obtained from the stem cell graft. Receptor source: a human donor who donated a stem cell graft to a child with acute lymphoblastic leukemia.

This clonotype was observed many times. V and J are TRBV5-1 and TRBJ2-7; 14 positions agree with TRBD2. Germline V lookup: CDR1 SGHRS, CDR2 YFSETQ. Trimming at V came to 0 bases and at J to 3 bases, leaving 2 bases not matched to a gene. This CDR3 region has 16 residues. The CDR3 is CASSLGTSGRFYEQYF. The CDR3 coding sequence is TGCGCCAGCAGCTTGGGGACTAGCGGGAGGTTCTACGAGCAGTACTTC.

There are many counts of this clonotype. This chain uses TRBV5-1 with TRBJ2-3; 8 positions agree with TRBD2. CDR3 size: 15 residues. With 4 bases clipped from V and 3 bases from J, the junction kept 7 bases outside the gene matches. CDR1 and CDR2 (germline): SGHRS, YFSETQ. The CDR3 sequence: CASSRTKRETDTQYF. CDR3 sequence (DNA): TGCGCCAGCAGCCGGACTAAGCGGGAGACAGATACGCAGTATTTT.

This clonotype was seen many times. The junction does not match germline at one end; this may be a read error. CDR3: CASSPGPNTEAFF. CDR3 nucleotides: TGTGCCAGCAGCCCCGGACCTAACACTGAAGCTTTCTTT. The chain employs TRBV5-1 and TRBJ1-1; no clear D. CDR1 and CDR2 from the germline V gene are SGHRS and YFSETQ. The CDR3 runs to 13 residues.

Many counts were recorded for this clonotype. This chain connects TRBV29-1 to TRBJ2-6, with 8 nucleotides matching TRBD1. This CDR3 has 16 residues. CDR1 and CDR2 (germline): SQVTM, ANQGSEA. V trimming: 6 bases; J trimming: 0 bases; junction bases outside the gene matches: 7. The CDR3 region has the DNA TGCAGCGTGCCGGGACAGGATAACTCTGGGGCCAACGTCCTGACTTTC. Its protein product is CSVPGQDNSGANVLTF. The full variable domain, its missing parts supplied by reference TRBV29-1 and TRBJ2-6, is SAVISQKPSRDICQRGTSLTIQCQVDSQVTMMFWYRQQPGQSLTLIATANQGSEATYESGFVIDKFPISRPNLTFSTLTVSNMSPEDSSIYLCSVPGQDNSGANVLTFGAGSRLTVL.

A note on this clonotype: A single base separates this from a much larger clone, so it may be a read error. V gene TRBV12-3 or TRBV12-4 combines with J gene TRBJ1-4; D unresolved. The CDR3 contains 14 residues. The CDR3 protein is CASSPSYTNGKLFF. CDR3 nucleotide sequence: TGTGCCAGCAGTCCCTCTTACACTAATGGAAAACTGTTTTTT.

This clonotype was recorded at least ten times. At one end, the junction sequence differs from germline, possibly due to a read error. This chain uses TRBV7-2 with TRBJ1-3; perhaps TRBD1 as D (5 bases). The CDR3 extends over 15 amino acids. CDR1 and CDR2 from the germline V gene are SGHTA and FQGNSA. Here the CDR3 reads CASSSQSEDQGHTTF. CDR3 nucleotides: TGTGCCAGCAGCTCGCAGTCCGAAGATCAGGGCCATACAACCTTT.

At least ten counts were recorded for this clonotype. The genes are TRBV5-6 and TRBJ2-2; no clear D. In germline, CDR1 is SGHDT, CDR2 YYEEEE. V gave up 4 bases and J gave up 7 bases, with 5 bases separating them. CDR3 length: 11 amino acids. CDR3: CASSHSGELFF. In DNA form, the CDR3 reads TGTGCCAGCAGCCACAGCGGGGAGCTGTTTTTT.

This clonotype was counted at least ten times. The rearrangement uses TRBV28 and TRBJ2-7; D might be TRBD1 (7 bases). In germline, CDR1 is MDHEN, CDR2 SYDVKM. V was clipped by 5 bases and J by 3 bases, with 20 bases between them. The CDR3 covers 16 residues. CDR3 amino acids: CASSQNGDREVYEQYF. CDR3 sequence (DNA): TGTGCCAGCAGTCAAAACGGTGACAGGGAGGTCTACGAGCAGTACTTC.

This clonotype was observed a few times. The CDR3 bases are TGTGCCAGCGCGGGTGGGGTTCTGAACACTGAAGCTTTCTTT. This gives the protein CASAGGVLNTEAFF. This chain links TRBV12-3 or TRBV12-4 with TRBJ1-1; D unclear. V was pared by 8 bases and J by 0 bases, with 13 bases between. This CDR3 region has 14 residues.

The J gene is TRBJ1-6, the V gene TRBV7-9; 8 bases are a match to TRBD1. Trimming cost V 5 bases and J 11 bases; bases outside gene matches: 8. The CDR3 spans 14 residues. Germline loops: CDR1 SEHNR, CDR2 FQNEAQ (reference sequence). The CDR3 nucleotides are TGTGCCAGCAGCCAGGGGGCTGAAAATACACCCCTCCACTTT. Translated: CASSQGAENTPLHF.

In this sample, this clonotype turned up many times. The CDR3 nucleotides are TGCGCCAGCAGCCAACCACCGAACACCGGGGAGCTGTTTTTT. Residues: CASSQPPNTGELFF. The chain is built from TRBV4-1 and TRBJ2-2; no clear D gene. With 2 bases removed from V and 0 bases from J, the gap between germline ends came to 4 bases. Germline V gene sequence: CDR1 MGHRA, CDR2 YSYEKL. This CDR3 contains 14 residues.

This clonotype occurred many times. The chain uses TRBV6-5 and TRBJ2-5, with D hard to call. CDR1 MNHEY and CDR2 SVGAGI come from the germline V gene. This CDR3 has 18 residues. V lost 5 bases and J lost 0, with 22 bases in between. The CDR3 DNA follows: TGTGCCAGCAGTCACCCCGTGATTCTCGGGCGAAACCAAGAGACCCAGTACTTC. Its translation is CASSHPVILGRNQETQYF.

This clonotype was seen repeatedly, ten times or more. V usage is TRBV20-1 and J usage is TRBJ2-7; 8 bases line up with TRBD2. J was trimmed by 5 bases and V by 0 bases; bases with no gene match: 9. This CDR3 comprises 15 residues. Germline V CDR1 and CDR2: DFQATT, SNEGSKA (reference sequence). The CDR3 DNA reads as TGCAGTGCTAGAGATAGCGGGAAGCTACAGAACGAGCAGTACTTC. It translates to CSARDSGKLQNEQYF.

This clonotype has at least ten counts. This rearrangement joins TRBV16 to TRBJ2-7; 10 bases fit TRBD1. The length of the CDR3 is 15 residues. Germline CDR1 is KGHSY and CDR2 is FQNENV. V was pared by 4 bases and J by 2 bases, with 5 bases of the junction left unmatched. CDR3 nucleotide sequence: TGTGCCAGCAGCCGCGACAGGGGGCCTACCTACGAGCAGTACTTC. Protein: CASSRDRGPTYEQYF.

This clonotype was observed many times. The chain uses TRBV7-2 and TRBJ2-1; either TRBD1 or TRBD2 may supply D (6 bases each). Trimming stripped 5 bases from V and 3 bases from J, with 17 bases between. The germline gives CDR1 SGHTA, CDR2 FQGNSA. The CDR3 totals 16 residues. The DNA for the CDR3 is TGTGCCAGCAGCCCCGCCGGGGGCGGAGGCTACAATGAGCAGTTCTTC. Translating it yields CASSPAGGGGYNEQFF.

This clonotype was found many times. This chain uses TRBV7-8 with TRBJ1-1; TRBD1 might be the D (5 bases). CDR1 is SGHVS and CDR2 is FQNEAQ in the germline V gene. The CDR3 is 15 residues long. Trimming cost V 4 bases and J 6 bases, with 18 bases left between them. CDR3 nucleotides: TGTGCCAGCAGCTCCACCTCACAGGTTGGCTCTGAAGCTTTCTTT. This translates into CASSSTSQVGSEAFF.

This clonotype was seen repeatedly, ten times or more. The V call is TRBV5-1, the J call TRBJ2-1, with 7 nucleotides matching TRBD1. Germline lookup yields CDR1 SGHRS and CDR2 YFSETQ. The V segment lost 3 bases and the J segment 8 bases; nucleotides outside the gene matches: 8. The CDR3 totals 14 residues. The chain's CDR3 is CASSSTKQGYEQFF. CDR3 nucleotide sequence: TGCGCCAGCAGCTCGACCAAACAGGGGTATGAGCAGTTCTTC.

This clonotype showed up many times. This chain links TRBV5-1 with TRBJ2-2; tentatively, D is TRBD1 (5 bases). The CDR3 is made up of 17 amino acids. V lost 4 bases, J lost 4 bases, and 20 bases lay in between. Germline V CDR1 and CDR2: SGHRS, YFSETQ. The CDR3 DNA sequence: TGCGCCAGCAGCCCACCGTGGGGCCCCGGAGCCACCGGGGAGCTGTTTTTT. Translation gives CASSPPWGPGATGELFF. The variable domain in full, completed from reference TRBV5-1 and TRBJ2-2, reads KAGVTQTPRYLIKTRGQQVTLSCSPISGHRSVSWYQQTPGQGLQFLFEYFSETQRNKGNFPGRFSGRQFSNSRSEMNVSTLELGDSALYLCASSPPWGPGATGELFFGEGSRLTVL.

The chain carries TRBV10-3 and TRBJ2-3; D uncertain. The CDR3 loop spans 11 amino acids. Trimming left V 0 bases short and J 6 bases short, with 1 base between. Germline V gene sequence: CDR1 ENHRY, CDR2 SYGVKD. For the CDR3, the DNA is TGTGCCATCAGTGAGTCCGATACGCAGTATTTT. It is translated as CAISESDTQYF.